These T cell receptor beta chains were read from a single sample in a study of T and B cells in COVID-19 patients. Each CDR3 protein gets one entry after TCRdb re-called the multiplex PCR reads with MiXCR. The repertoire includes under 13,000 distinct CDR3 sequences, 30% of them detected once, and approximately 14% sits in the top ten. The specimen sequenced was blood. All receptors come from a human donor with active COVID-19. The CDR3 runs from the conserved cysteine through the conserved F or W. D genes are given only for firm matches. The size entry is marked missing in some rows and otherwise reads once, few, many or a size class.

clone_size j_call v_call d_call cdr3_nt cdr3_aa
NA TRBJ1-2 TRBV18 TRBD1 TGTGCCAGCTCTAATCCCCTAGGACAGGTGGGCGGCTACACCTTC CASSNPLGQVGGYTF
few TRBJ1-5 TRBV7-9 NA TGTGCCAGCAGCCCTTGGGGGAGCAATCAGCCCCAGCATTTT CASSPWGSNQPQHF
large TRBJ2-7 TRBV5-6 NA TGTGCCAGCAGCTTGGAGGGACACTCCTACGAGCAGTACTTC CASSLEGHSYEQYF
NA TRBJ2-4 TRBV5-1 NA TGCGCCAGCAGCTCAGATTTGAACGTAGCCAAAAACATTCAGTACTTC CASSSDLNVAKNIQYF
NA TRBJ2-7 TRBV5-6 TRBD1 TGTGCCAGCAGCTTGGACCTTCTCGTTGGGACAGGTGCCTACGAGCAGTACTTC CASSLDLLVGTGAYEQYF
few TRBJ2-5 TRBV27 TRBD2 TGTGCCAGCTCCCGGAGGAGCGGGGGGGCGGAGACCCAGTACTTC CASSRRSGGAETQYF
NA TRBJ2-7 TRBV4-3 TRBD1 TGCGCCAGCAGCCAGATACAGGGGAGCTCCTACGAGCAGTACTTC CASSQIQGSSYEQYF
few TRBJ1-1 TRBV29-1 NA TGCAGCGTTAAATCTGGGGCGCCCAACACTGAAGCTTTCTTT CSVKSGAPNTEAFF
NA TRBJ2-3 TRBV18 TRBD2 TGTGCCAGCTCACACTTTAGCGGGGGGCCGACTAGCACAGATACGCAGTATTTT CASSHFSGGPTSTDTQYF
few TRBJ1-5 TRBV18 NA TGTGCCAGCTCACCCCCGGGGCTGGGCAATCAGCCCCAGCATTTT CASSPPGLGNQPQHF
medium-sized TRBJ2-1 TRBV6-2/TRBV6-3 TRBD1 TGTGCCAGCAGTTACTCGAGCCACAGGGGGTCGCAGTTCTTC CASSYSSHRGSQFF
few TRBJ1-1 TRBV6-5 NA TGTGCCAGCTACGGGACCGTCACTGAAGCTTTCTTT CASYGTVTEAFF
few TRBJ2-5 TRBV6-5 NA TGTGCCAGCAGTCGGCGGGACAGCCAAGAGACCCAGTACTTC CASSRRDSQETQYF
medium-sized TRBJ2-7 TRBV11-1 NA TGTGCCAGCAGCTTAGCGGGGGGCACCTACGAGCAGTACTTC CASSLAGGTYEQYF
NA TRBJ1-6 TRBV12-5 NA TGTGCTAGTGGTCACAGGGACACGAGTAATTCACCCCTCCACTTT CASGHRDTSNSPLHF
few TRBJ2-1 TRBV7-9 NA TGCGCCAGCAGCTTGGGACCTGAACAGTCATCCGAGCAGTTCTTC CASSLGPEQSSEQFF
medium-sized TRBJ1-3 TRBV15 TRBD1 TGTGCCACCAGCAGAGATGTTTCGACAGGGGGAAACACCATATATTTT CATSRDVSTGGNTIYF
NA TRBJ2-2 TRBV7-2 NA TGTGCCAGCAGCTTGTTTGCCAGTGGGAACACCGGGGAGCTGTTTTTT CASSLFASGNTGELFF
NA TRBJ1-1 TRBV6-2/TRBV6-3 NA TGTGCCAGCAGGGAGGGATTTAGGCACACTGAAGCTTTCTTT CASREGFRHTEAFF
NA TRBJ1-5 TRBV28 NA TGTGCCAGCAGGCCGGGCCTCAGTGGCAATCAGCCCCAGCATTTT CASRPGLSGNQPQHF
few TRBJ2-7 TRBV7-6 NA TGTGCCAGCATGGAAGTACCTAATCTAGCCTCCGAGCAGTACTTC CASMEVPNLASEQYF
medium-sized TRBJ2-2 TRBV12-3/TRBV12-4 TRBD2 TGTGCCAGTGTAGCGGGGGCGAACACCGGGGAGCTGTTTTTT CASVAGANTGELFF
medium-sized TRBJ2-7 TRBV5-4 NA TGTGCCAGCAGCTCCGGACAGACTAAGCAGTACTTC CASSSGQTKQYF
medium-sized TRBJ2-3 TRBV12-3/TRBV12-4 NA TGTGCCAGCAATCAGGTGATCACAGATACGCAGTATTTT CASNQVITDTQYF
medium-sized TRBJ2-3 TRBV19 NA TGTGCCAGTAGTTTACCCGGGAACACAGATACGCAGTATTTT CASSLPGNTDTQYF
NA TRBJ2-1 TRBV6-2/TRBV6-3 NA TGTGCCAGCCAAAAGGGTTACAATGAGCAGTTCTTC CASQKGYNEQFF
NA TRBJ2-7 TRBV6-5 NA TGTGCCAGCAGTTACTTCGCCCGGCGCTCCTACGAGCAGTACTTC CASSYFARRSYEQYF
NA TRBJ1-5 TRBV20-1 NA TGCAGTGCTAGAGACCCTCGGGGTGGCAGGCACAATCAGCCCCAGCATTTT CSARDPRGGRHNQPQHF
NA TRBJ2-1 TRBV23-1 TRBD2 TGCGCCAGCCCCACAGCGGGGTTACCAACCGGGACTAGTCGCAATGAGCAGTTCTTC CASPTAGLPTGTSRNEQFF
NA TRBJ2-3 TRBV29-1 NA TGCAGCATAACCGGGACAAAAGGCACAGATACGCAGTATTTT CSITGTKGTDTQYF
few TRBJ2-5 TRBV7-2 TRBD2 TGTGCCAGCAGCTCGGGACTAGCGGGACATCAAGAGACCCAGTACTTC CASSSGLAGHQETQYF
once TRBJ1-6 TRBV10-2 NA TGCGCCAACCAGACGGTCCTGGGGTTGAATTCACCCCTCCACTTT CANQTVLGLNSPLHF
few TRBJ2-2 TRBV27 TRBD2 TGTGCCAGCAGTTTATACCCCGGGCTAGCGGGGGGGCCCTCCGGGGAGCTGTTTTTT CASSLYPGLAGGPSGELFF
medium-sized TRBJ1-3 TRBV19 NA TGTGCCAGTAGTATAACAGCATCTGGAAACACCATATATTTT CASSITASGNTIYF
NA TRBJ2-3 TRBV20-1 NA TGCAGTGCTAGACTCCGCAGGGGAAAGACAGATACGCAGTATTTT CSARLRRGKTDTQYF
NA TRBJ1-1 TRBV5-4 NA TGTGCCAGCAGCCGACGGGATAACACTGAAGCTTTCTTT CASSRRDNTEAFF
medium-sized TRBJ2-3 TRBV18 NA TGTGCCAGCTCACCACCTCTAGGGTTAGGACCAGATACGCAGTATTTT CASSPPLGLGPDTQYF
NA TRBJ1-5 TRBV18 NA TGTGCCAGCTCCCTGACGGACAATCAGCCCCAGCATTTT CASSLTDNQPQHF